The clone carrying this T cell receptor beta chain appeared many times. Its antigen is still unknown. TCRdb reprocessed the 5' RACE reads with MiXCR, giving one entry per CDR3 protein. The repertoire holds hundreds of thousands of distinct CDR3 sequences, roughly 20% seen once, with 7.8% in the top ten. The data are from a study of CD8 T cells in ankylosing spondylitis. Study-wide findings and caveats: Matched ankylosing spondylitis synovial fluid reportedly showed significant enrichment of disease-linked clones. Ankylosing spondylitis blood seemed to carry a telltale TCR beta motif made of several highly homologous variants.

The CDR3 has 12 residues. The V end was cut by 1 base, the J end by 6 bases, with 10 bases between. Germline V lookup: CDR1 DFQATT, CDR2 SNEGSKA (reference sequence). The sequenced sample consisted of blood, either unsorted or a sorted T cell fraction (not recorded which). The clonotype originates from a male donor with ankylosing spondylitis or in good health (not recorded which). The rearrangement links TRBV20-1 to TRBJ2-7; D is unclear. CDR3: CSARGLLVEQYV. For the CDR3, the DNA is TGCAGTGCTAGAGGCCTTCTTGTCGAGCAGTACGTC.